This T cell receptor (beta chain) was identified in a study of cytomegalovirus exposure and HLA in healthy donors. After removal of 4 bases from V and 2 bases from J, the junction contained 2 bases not matched to a gene. From germline, CDR1 is MNHEY and CDR2 SMNVEV (reference sequence). There are 14 residues in the CDR3. 13 Jbeta primers and 60 Vbeta primers were used for the PCR. Generated by immunoSEQ multiplex PCR, the TCRdb table keeps only in-frame clones and is missing some. The sample lists around 120,000 clones, about four fifths occurring once. Healthy bone marrow donors made up the donor group. The study, taken as a whole, reports: No immune exposure information besides CMV serostatus was available. The study put some 150 TCR beta chains on its list as cytomegalovirus-associated.

A note on this clone: Its target is not known.

The clonotype originates from a human donor in good health. V usage is TRBV27 and J usage is TRBJ2-3; 8 bases agree with TRBD2. The sample comprised PBMCs. CDR3 in DNA: TGTGCCAGCAGTTCTAGCGGGTACACAGATACGCAGTATTTT. Protein sequence: CASSSSGYTDTQYF.